This T cell receptor beta chain was obtained from a study of blood T cell repertoires in COVID-19. Study details: Sites across the United States, Italy and Spain contributed samples from acute and convalescent COVID-19. The cDNA or gDNA used as material had been derived from T cells, B-cell-depleted T cells, or PBMCs.

The CDR3 extends over 15 amino acids. V trimming: 2 bases; J trimming: 4 bases; junction bases outside the gene matches: 4. Germline CDR1 reads MRHNA; CDR2 reads SNTAGT. Authors' processing steps: Amplification from reference gene primers served as the basis for estimated nucleated cell counts. Here immunoSEQ multiplex PCR was the method, and the copy in TCRdb shows in-frame clones only, minus some. V, J and clone size were drawn from that table, and D and trimming were deduced from the DNA. The table has 65,000 to 70,000 clones, around 82% seen once. This clone has just a few counts. The chain uses TRBV6-4 and TRBJ2-3; 9 bases map to TRBD2. This TCR came from a man older than 75 with active COVID-19. The sample was peripheral blood. DNA for the CDR3: TGTGCCAGCAGTGACCAGGGACTAGCTGCAGATACGCAGTATTTT. This gives the protein CASSDQGLAADTQYF.